This TCR beta chain is from a study of a mutant IDH1 vaccine in newly diagnosed glioma. Of note for this clone: Its antigen remains unidentified.

This CDR3 spans 16 amino acids. The V end lost 3 bases, the J end lost 1 base, and 15 bases lay between the germline ends. Germline CDR1 SGHAT, CDR2 FQDESV (reference sequence). The table came from immunoSEQ multiplex PCR; TCRdb's copy has only in-frame clones and leaves some out. Of more than 55,000 clones listed, roughly 81% are singletons. Time point meaning: week 23, last vaccination. Mutant IDH1 20-mer peptide, at 300 ug, made up each vaccine dose, with topical imiquimod. The sample here was PBMCs, taken from a glioma patient whose treatment included an IDH1 peptide vaccine. The clonotype was recovered from a woman between 40 and 50 years old with glioma. Some clones in this sample may be carry-over from other donors' samples. V gene TRBV11-1 combines with J gene TRBJ1-1; D gene unclear. CDR3 in amino acids: CASSFGRITKNTEAFF. CDR3 bases: TGTGCCAGCAGCTTCGGACGGATCACTAAGAACACTGAAGCTTTCTTT.